A single sample is the source of the 30 T cell receptor beta chains below, sequenced in a study of T cell responses to AZD1222 COVID-19 vaccine. Some clones are missing from TCRdb's copy, which holds only in-frame ones; the method was immunoSEQ multiplex PCR. The data contain more than 85,000 clones, 85% to 90% of them singletons. Specimen: peripheral blood, collected on day 0 of AZD1222 vaccination. Every receptor here comes from an adult in good health.

The CDR3 sequence: CASSLGAGGDEQFF. The CDR3 bases are TGTGCCAGCAGCTTGGGGGCAGGGGGCGATGAGCAGTTCTTC. The chain carries TRBV3-1 (or the pseudogene TRBV3-2) and TRBJ2-1; 8 bases align to TRBD1. Germline CDR1 LGHDT, CDR2 YNNKEL (reference sequence). V gave up 5 bases and J gave up 8 bases; unmatched junction bases: 8. The CDR3 is made up of 14 amino acids.

The chain recombines TRBV6-5 with TRBJ2-7; a possible D gene is TRBD1 (6 bases). The germline V gene encodes CDR1 MNHEY and CDR2 SVGAGI. The V gene lost 6 bases and the J gene lost 4 bases, with 7 bases spanning the gap. The CDR3 is made up of 11 amino acids. The DNA of the CDR3 is TGTGCCAGCAGGGACAGTTACGAGCAGTACTTC. This translates into CASRDSYEQYF.

The rearrangement joins TRBV5-4 to TRBJ1-2; no clear D. Germline V CDR1 and CDR2: SGHNT, YYREEE (reference sequence). V shed 6 bases and J shed 1 base, with 16 bases lying between them. The CDR3 is 15 amino acids. The CDR3 sequence: CASISSATLNYGYTF. The CDR3, as DNA: TGTGCCAGCATCTCGTCGGCGACACTTAACTATGGCTACACCTTC.

This sequence joins TRBV4-1 and TRBJ2-4; 9 nucleotides line up with TRBD2. The J segment lost 8 bases and the V segment lost 3 bases, leaving 5 bases of the junction unmatched. The germline V gene encodes CDR1 MGHRA and CDR2 YSYEKL. The CDR3 runs 14 residues. The CDR3 spells CASSQGLARDIQYF. CDR3 nucleotides: TGCGCCAGCAGCCAGGGACTAGCCAGGGACATTCAGTACTTC.

The chain links TRBV11-2 to TRBJ1-1, with 9 nucleotides matching TRBD1. This CDR3 spans 16 amino acids. Unmatched junction bases numbered 6, after V lost 4 bases and J lost 0 bases. Looked up from germline, CDR1 is SGHAT and CDR2 is FQNNGV. Written as DNA, the CDR3 is TGTGCCAGCAGCTCGCGGGACAGGGAGGTGAACACTGAAGCTTTCTTT. Its translation: CASSSRDREVNTEAFF.

The CDR3 DNA sequence: TGTGCCAGCAGTATCAATAGCAATCAGCCCCAGCATTTT. Its translation: CASSINSNQPQHF. The chain joins TRBV6-5 to TRBJ1-5; D is uncertain. V was cut by 5 bases and J by 0 bases, with 5 bases left in between. Germline CDR1 is MNHEY and CDR2 is SVGAGI. This CDR3 is 13 amino acids long.

The rearrangement joins TRBV6-6 to TRBJ1-3; D not certain. The germline gives CDR1 MNHNY, CDR2 SVGAGI (reference sequence). Trimming shortened V by 5 bases and J by 4 bases, and 6 bases separated the two germline ends. The CDR3 sequence is 12 residues long. The CDR3 is CASSTEGNTIYF. The CDR3 DNA sequence: TGTGCCAGCAGTACAGAAGGAAACACCATATATTTT.

The chain recombines TRBV11-2 with TRBJ1-2; tentatively, D is TRBD1 (6 bases). The CDR3 runs to 14 residues. With 6 bases removed from V and 10 bases from J, the gap between germline ends came to 21 bases. CDR1 is SGHAT, CDR2 FQNNGV, per germline. In DNA, the CDR3 is TGTGCCAGCAGTCTTACCGATACAGGGTTTGACTACACCTTC. Residues: CASSLTDTGFDYTF.

V and J are TRBV30 and TRBJ1-1; no reliable D call. CDR1 and CDR2 (germline): GTSNPN, SVGIG (reference sequence). V gave up 1 base and J gave up 2 bases, with 8 bases separating them. This CDR3 has 13 residues. CDR3 amino acids: CAWSEWGNTEAFF. CDR3 bases: TGTGCCTGGAGTGAGTGGGGTAACACTGAAGCTTTCTTT.

This chain uses TRBV5-1 with TRBJ2-6; D uncertain. Germline CDR1 is SGHRS and CDR2 is YFSETQ. V dropped 5 bases and J dropped 4 bases, with 13 bases sitting between them. The CDR3 consists of 15 residues. The CDR3 DNA is TGCGCCAGCAGTCCCTTGACCAGCGGGGCCAACGTCCTGACTTTC. Protein: CASSPLTSGANVLTF. The whole variable domain, remainder taken from reference TRBV5-1 and TRBJ2-6, is KAGVTQTPRYLIKTRGQQVTLSCSPISGHRSVSWYQQTPGQGLQFLFEYFSETQRNKGNFPGRFSGRQFSNSRSEMNVSTLELGDSALYLCASSPLTSGANVLTFGAGSRLTVL.

J is TRBJ2-5 and V is TRBV12-5; D might be TRBD1 or TRBD2, each matching 7 bases. The CDR3 consists of 13 residues. Germline CDR1 reads LGHNT; CDR2 reads FRNRAP. V lost 8 bases, J lost 4 bases, and 14 bases lay in between. CDR3 bases: TGTGCTAGTCGGGCAGGGGGGGGAGAGACCCAGTACTTC. Its protein product is CASRAGGGETQYF.

V usage is TRBV7-9 and J usage is TRBJ2-3; possible D gene TRBD1, 6 bases. CDR1 and CDR2 (germline): SEHNR, FQNEAQ (reference sequence). Deletions cut 4 bases from V and 4 bases from J, with 18 bases between. The CDR3 runs 16 residues. The CDR3: CASSSQGLQVSDTQYF. DNA for the CDR3: TGTGCCAGCAGCTCACAGGGCCTTCAGGTATCAGATACGCAGTATTTT. The full variable domain, with the rest looked up from reference TRBV7-9 and TRBJ2-3, is DTGVSQNPRHKITKRGQNVTFRCDPISEHNRLYWYRQTLGQGPEFLTYFQNEAQLEKSRLLSDRFSAERPKGSFSTLEIQRTEQGDSAMYLCASSSQGLQVSDTQYFGPGTRLTVL.

The J gene is TRBJ1-2, the V gene TRBV5-5, with 10 nucleotides matching TRBD1. The CDR3 runs 15 residues. V dropped 4 bases and J dropped 7; count of bases not matched to a gene: 10. Germline CDR1 is SGHKS and CDR2 is YYEKEE (reference sequence). This CDR3 is CASSTPHGQGVGYTF. CDR3 coding DNA: TGTGCCAGCAGCACGCCCCACGGACAGGGGGTTGGCTACACCTTC.

The chain uses TRBV19 and TRBJ1-4, with a tentative D call TRBD1 (6 bases). Germline lookup yields CDR1 LNHDA and CDR2 SQIVND (reference sequence). This CDR3 has 14 residues. Trimming stripped 9 bases from V and 8 bases from J, with 19 bases between. Here the CDR3 reads CASRSRGLREKLFF. The CDR3, as DNA: TGTGCCAGCCGGTCCAGGGGACTGCGGGAAAAACTGTTTTTT. Based on the CDR3 plus reference TRBV19 and TRBJ1-4, the full variable domain is DGGITQSPKYLFRKEGQNVTLSCEQNLNHDAMYWYRQDPGQGLRLIYYSQIVNDFQKGDIAEGYSVSREKKESFPLTVTSAQKNPTAFYLCASRSRGLREKLFFGSGTQLSVL.

V usage is TRBV7-2 and J usage is TRBJ1-2; D not certain. V lost 1 base and J lost 5, with 23 bases in between. The CDR3 sequence is 18 residues long. Germline CDR1 SGHTA, CDR2 FQGNSA. The CDR3 DNA is TGTGCCAGCAGCTTAGGGCTAAGACGAAAGGACCACCCTTATGGCTACACCTTC. Amino acid sequence: CASSLGLRRKDHPYGYTF.

The chain joins TRBV24-1 to TRBJ1-1; tentative D call: TRBD1 (5 bases). The CDR3 extends over 15 amino acids. V was trimmed by 3 bases and J by 5 bases, leaving 15 bases between them. From germline, CDR1 is KGHDR and CDR2 SFDVKD. CDR3 DNA: TGTGCCACCAGTGATGGGGACCTGGGGTATACTGAAGCTTTCTTT. It codes for CATSDGDLGYTEAFF.

The chain couples TRBV9 to TRBJ2-7; 8 bases are a match to TRBD2. Germline trimming cut 3 bases from V and 3 bases from J; bases unmatched to any gene: 8. Per the germline V gene, CDR1 is SGDLS and CDR2 is YYNGEE. The CDR3 is 15 amino acids. This CDR3 reads CASSAGLGGFYEQYF. CDR3 nucleotides: TGTGCCAGCAGCGCGGGACTAGGGGGGTTCTACGAGCAGTACTTC.

V and J are TRBV3-1 (or the pseudogene TRBV3-2) and TRBJ1-4; 8 bases agree with TRBD1. Trimming removed 4 bases from V and 4 bases from J; junction bases left unmatched: 8. CDR3 size: 16 residues. Germline CDR1 LGHDT, CDR2 YNNKEL (reference sequence). The DNA of the CDR3 is TGTGCCAGCAGCCGACCCGGGACAGGCCTTAATGAAAAACTGTTTTTT. The encoded protein is CASSRPGTGLNEKLFF.

The V call is TRBV5-1, the J call TRBJ2-5; 7 positions agree with TRBD2. Germline lookup yields CDR1 SGHRS and CDR2 YFSETQ. CDR3 length: 16 residues. V shed 4 bases, J shed 5 bases, and the junction held 14 bases outside the gene matches. For the CDR3, the DNA is TGCGCCAGCAGCACTTTTACTAGCGCAGTACAGGAGACCCAGTACTTC. Translation gives CASSTFTSAVQETQYF.

The chain uses TRBV6-5 and TRBJ1-3; D remains ambiguous. Per the germline V gene, CDR1 is MNHEY and CDR2 is SVGAGI. The germline V and J ends were trimmed by 7 bases and 0 bases, with 4 bases remaining between them. CDR3 size: 12 residues. CDR3 protein: CASIFSGNTIYF. DNA for the CDR3: TGTGCCAGCATTTTCTCTGGAAACACCATATATTTT.

This chain connects TRBV27 to TRBJ2-1, with 7 bases matching TRBD2. CDR3 length: 14 residues. The germline CDR1 and CDR2 sequences are MNHEY and SMNVEV (reference sequence). Trimming took 8 bases from V and 3 from J; bases not matched to a gene: 7. In nucleotides, the CDR3 is TGTGCCAGCGTTCCGGGGGGACTCTACAATGAGCAGTTCTTC. Its protein is CASVPGGLYNEQFF.

This clone turned up a few times. V and J are TRBV24-1 and TRBJ2-7; D gene unclear. V was trimmed by 1 base and J by 2 bases, leaving 11 bases between them. Germline lookup yields CDR1 KGHDR and CDR2 SFDVKD. The CDR3 runs to 15 residues. In DNA form, the CDR3 reads TGTGCCACCAGTGATTTTGGGCAGCCGCCCTACGAGCAGTACTTC. Translation gives CATSDFGQPPYEQYF.

This clone was detected only a few times. The chain employs TRBV7-8 and TRBJ1-2; D remains ambiguous. This CDR3 region has 13 residues. The V gene lost 2 bases and the J gene lost 7 bases, with 11 bases spanning the gap. Germline V gene data show CDR1 as SGHVS and CDR2 as FQNEAQ. The DNA of the CDR3 is TGTGCCAGCAGCTTACAACAGAATAGTGGCTACACCTTC. Protein sequence: CASSLQQNSGYTF.

This chain connects TRBV19 to TRBJ2-2, with 8 bases lining up with TRBD1. The CDR3 runs 16 residues. V gave up 3 bases and J gave up 7 bases; unmatched junction bases: 10. Germline CDR1 and CDR2: LNHDA and SQIVND (reference sequence). CDR3 DNA sequence: TGTGCCAGTAGTATGGCCGCCGGGACAGGCGGCGGGGAGCTGTTTTTT. The encoded protein is CASSMAAGTGGGELFF. Together with reference TRBV19 and TRBJ2-2, the CDR3 gives the full variable domain: DGGITQSPKYLFRKEGQNVTLSCEQNLNHDAMYWYRQDPGQGLRLIYYSQIVNDFQKGDIAEGYSVSREKKESFPLTVTSAQKNPTAFYLCASSMAAGTGGGELFFGEGSRLTVL.

This chain uses TRBV6-5 with TRBJ1-2; D is possibly TRBD1 (6 bases). V lost 6 bases, J lost 5 bases, and 16 bases lay in between. Germline V gene sequence: CDR1 MNHEY, CDR2 SVGAGI. The CDR3 is made up of 14 amino acids. The CDR3 nucleotides are TGTGCCAGCAGCCTGGACAGCTACTATTATGGCTACACCTTC. As protein: CASSLDSYYYGYTF.

CDR3 residues: CSVRQGANTGELFF. CDR3 in DNA: TGCAGCGTTAGACAGGGCGCGAACACCGGGGAGCTGTTTTTT. J is TRBJ2-2 and V is TRBV29-1; TRBD1 matches at 7 bases. This CDR3 has 14 residues. From germline, CDR1 is SQVTM and CDR2 ANQGSEA. Germline trimming cut 5 bases from V and 0 bases from J; bases unmatched to any gene: 3.

In regard to this clone: One end of the junction varies from germline; a read error may be responsible. This sequence joins TRBV3-1 (or the pseudogene TRBV3-2) and TRBJ1-4, with D possibly TRBD1 on 6 matching bases. The CDR3 runs to 13 residues. CDR1 LGHDT and CDR2 YNNKEL come from the germline V gene (reference sequence). The CDR3 nucleotides are TGTGCCAGCACCCAAGGGGGGAGCGGAAAACTGTTTTTT. It yields the protein CASTQGGSGKLFF.

The chain combines TRBV7-9 with TRBJ1-3, with 7 bases aligning to TRBD1. Trimming took 6 bases from V and 4 from J; bases not matched to a gene: 9. CDR3 size: 15 residues. Per the germline V gene, CDR1 is SEHNR and CDR2 is FQNEAQ (reference sequence). The CDR3 here is CASSFQGQTGNTIYF. The CDR3 bases are TGTGCCAGCAGTTTCCAGGGACAGACCGGAAACACCATATATTTT.

This rearrangement joins TRBV19 to TRBJ2-7; 8 bases are shared with TRBD2. V lost 10 bases and J lost 1; bases outside the gene matches: 9. Germline V gene data show CDR1 as LNHDA and CDR2 as SQIVND (reference sequence). The CDR3 covers 14 residues. CDR3 amino acids: CATQYGGGSYEQYF. The DNA of the CDR3 is TGTGCCACTCAGTACGGGGGGGGTTCCTACGAGCAGTACTTC.

The rearrangement links TRBV5-1 to TRBJ2-2; D is uncertain. Germline V lookup: CDR1 SGHRS, CDR2 YFSETQ. The CDR3 spans 15 residues. Between the trimmed V and J ends, which lost 3 bases and 2 bases, there was a span of 11 bases. CDR3 DNA: TGCGCCAGCAGCTCGGACGTATTTAACACCGGGGAGCTGTTTTTT. It encodes CASSSDVFNTGELFF.